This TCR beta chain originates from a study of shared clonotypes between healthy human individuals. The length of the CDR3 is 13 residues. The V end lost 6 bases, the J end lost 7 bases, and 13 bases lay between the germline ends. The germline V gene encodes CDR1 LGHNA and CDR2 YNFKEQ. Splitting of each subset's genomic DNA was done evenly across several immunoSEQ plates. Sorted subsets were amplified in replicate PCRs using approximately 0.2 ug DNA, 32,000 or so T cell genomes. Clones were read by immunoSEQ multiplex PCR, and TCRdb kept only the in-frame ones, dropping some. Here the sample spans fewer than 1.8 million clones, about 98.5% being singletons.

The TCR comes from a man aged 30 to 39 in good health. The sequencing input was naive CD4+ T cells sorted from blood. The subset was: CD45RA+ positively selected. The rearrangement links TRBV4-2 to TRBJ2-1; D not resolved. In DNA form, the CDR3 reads TGTGCCAGCAGTCTAATTGCCGTTAATGAGCAGTTCTTC. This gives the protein CASSLIAVNEQFF.